Each of the 5 T cell receptor beta chains below was sequenced from the same sample in a study of shared clonotypes between healthy human individuals. Positive CCR7 selection of CD45RO-negative cells yielded the naive CD8 cells, and terminally differentiated effector memory CD45RA+ cells were excluded. Data came from immunoSEQ multiplex PCR; TCRdb stores just in-frame clones and leaves some out. Found here are approximately 2,200,000 clones, under 95% of them singletons; the top ten hold more than 1.5%. Sequences were obtained from naive CD8+ T cells from PBMCs. Receptor source: a man between 18 and 35 years old in good health. Some clones in this sample may be carry-over from other donors' samples.

This sequence joins TRBV19 and TRBJ2-2; TRBD1 agrees at 9 bases. The V and J ends lost 8 bases and 4 bases, in that order; junction bases with no gene match: 17. The CDR3 sequence is 18 residues long. The V gene's germline CDR1 is LNHDA and CDR2 SQIVND (reference sequence). The DNA for the CDR3 is TGTGCCAGTGGGACCGGGACAGGGACGTTGCAGGGCACCGGGGAGCTGTTTTTT. The encoded protein is CASGTGTGTLQGTGELFF. The full variable domain, with the rest looked up from reference TRBV19 and TRBJ2-2, is DGGITQSPKYLFRKEGQNVTLSCEQNLNHDAMYWYRQDPGQGLRLIYYSQIVNDFQKGDIAEGYSVSREKKESFPLTVTSAQKNPTAFYLCASGTGTGTLQGTGELFFGEGSRLTVL.

On this clone itself: Other DNA sequences in this specimen translate into the identical CDR3. The rearrangement uses TRBV15 and TRBJ2-7; no clear D gene. The CDR3 runs to 14 residues. Trimming left V 1 base short and J 0 bases short, with 7 bases between. Germline CDR1 and CDR2: LNHNV and YYDKDF (reference sequence). The CDR3 protein is CATSRAGTSYEQYF. CDR3 nucleotides: TGTGCCACCAGCAGAGCGGGCACCTCCTACGAGCAGTACTTC. The full variable domain, rest sourced from reference TRBV15 and TRBJ2-7, is DAMVIQNPRYQVTQFGKPVTLSCSQTLNHNVMYWYQQKSSQAPKLLFHYYDKDFNNEADTPDNFQSRRPNTSFCFLDIRSPGLGDTAMYLCATSRAGTSYEQYFGPGTRLTVT.

This chain links TRBV6-1 with TRBJ2-5; D is perhaps TRBD2 (6 bases). This CDR3 region has 12 residues. Trimming pared 9 bases from V and 1 base from J, leaving 9 bases between. In germline, CDR1 is MNHNS, CDR2 SASEGT. CDR3 residues: CASWDFQETQYF. DNA of the CDR3: TGTGCCAGTTGGGACTTCCAAGAGACCCAGTACTTC.

The chain joins TRBV19 to TRBJ1-5; D remains unclear. V lost 3 bases and J 3 bases, leaving 12 bases between the germline ends. Germline lookup yields CDR1 LNHDA and CDR2 SQIVND (reference sequence). This CDR3 has 15 residues. The CDR3 nucleotides read TGTGCCAGTAGTATTAGGCACAGTTACAATCAGCCCCAGCATTTT. This codes for CASSIRHSYNQPQHF.

J is TRBJ2-7 and V is TRBV6-1; D unclear. Germline V lookup: CDR1 MNHNS, CDR2 SASEGT. The V and J ends lost 4 bases and 3 bases respectively, with 13 bases between them. This CDR3 is 14 amino acids long. Written as DNA, the CDR3 is TGTGCCAGCAGTGTAGACAAAACCTACTACGAGCAGTACTTC. Its protein is CASSVDKTYYEQYF.